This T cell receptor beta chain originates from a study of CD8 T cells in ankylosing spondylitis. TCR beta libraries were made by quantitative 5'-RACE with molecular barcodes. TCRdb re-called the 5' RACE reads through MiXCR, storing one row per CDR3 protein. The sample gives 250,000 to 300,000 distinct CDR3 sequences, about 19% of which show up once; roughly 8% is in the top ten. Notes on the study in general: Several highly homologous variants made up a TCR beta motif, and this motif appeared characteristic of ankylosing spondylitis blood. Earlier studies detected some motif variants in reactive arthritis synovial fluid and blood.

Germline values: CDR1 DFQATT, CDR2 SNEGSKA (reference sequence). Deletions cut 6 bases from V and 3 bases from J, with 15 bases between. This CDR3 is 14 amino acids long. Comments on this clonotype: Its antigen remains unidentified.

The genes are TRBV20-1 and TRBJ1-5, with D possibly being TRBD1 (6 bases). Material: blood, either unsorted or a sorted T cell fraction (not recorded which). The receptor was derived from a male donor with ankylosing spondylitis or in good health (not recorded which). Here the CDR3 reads CSARQGNNNQPQHF. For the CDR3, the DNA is TGCAGTGCCCGGCAGGGGAACAACAATCAGCCCCAGCATTTT.